This paragraph covers one T cell receptor (beta chain) sequence. Its antigen is still unknown. The data originate from a study of CD8+ T cells in alopecia areata. About the research overall: In an open-label trial, patients got 5 to 10 mg tofacitinib twice daily.

The V end was cut by 0 bases, the J end by 2 bases, with 13 bases between. The CDR3 runs 15 residues. Germline loops: CDR1 GTSNPN, CDR2 SVGIG (reference sequence). Study-wide results and limits: There were also resident alphabeta T cells of normal skin sequenced in scalp samples.

RNA extraction was followed by reverse transcription into cDNA, which acted as the sequencing template. Repertoires were generated with immunoSEQ multiplex PCR, while TCRdb's copy carries only in-frame clones and drops some. The data contain about 200,000 clones, about 60% of them singletons. Sequences were derived from CD4+ T cells sorted from blood, sampled at week 0. The source of this sequence is a human donor with alopecia areata. The chain combines TRBV30 with TRBJ1-2; maybe TRBD1 (5 bases). The CDR3 region is CAWSVGTLRNYGYTF. DNA of the CDR3: TGTGCCTGGAGTGTTGGGACTTTGAGGAACTATGGCTACACCTTC.